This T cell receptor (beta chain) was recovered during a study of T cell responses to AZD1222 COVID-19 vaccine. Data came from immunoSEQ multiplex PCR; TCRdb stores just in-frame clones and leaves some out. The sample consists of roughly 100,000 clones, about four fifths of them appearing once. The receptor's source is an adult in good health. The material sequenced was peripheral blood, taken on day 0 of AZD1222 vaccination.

The CDR3 region is CASNSRLALTRSYEQYF. The CDR3 DNA reads TGTGCCAGCAATTCCAGACTAGCTCTAACCCGCTCCTACGAGCAGTACTTC. The chain employs TRBV28 and TRBJ2-7, with 7 positions matching TRBD2. V shed 7 bases, J shed 0 bases, and the junction held 15 bases outside the gene matches. Per the germline V gene, CDR1 is MDHEN and CDR2 is SYDVKM. There are 17 residues in the CDR3.